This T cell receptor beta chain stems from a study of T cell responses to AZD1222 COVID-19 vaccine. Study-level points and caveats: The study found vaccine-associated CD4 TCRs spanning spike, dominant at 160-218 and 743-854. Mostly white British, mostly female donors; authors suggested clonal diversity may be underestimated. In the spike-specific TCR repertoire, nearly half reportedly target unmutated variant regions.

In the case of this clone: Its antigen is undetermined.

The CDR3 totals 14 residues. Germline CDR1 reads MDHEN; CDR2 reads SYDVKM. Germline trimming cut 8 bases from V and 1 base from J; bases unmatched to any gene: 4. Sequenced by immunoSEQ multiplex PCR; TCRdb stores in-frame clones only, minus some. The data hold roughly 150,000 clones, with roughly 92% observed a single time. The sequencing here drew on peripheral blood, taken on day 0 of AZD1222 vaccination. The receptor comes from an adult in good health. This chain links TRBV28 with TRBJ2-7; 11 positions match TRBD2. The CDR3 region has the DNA TGTGCCAGCCTTAGCGGGAGGGCATCCTACGAGCAGTACTTC. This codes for CASLSGRASYEQYF.